These T cell receptor beta chains were read from a single sample in a study of response to subunit inactivated influenza vaccine. One entry per CDR3 protein, called by TCRdb with MiXCR from the RT-PCR reads. The table includes 450,000 to 550,000 distinct CDR3 sequences, around 25% detected once. The material was CD4+ T cells sorted from PBMCs, obtained about 5 days after vaccination. The receptors stem from a man in his fifties who received an inactivated influenza vaccine. CDR3s include the opening cysteine and the closing phenylalanine or tryptophan. The D gene is left open where the match is weak. The listing skips clone size in some rows; elsewhere it reads once, few, many or a size class.

TGTGCCATCGGACAGGGGGGACTCTCCTATAATTCACCCCTCCACTTT	CAIGQGGLSYNSPLHF	TRBV7-9	TRBJ1-6	TRBD1	NA	16
TGCGCCAGCAGCTCACCGGGCCGCGGATCCTACGAGCAGTACTTC	CASSSPGRGSYEQYF	TRBV5-1	TRBJ2-7	NA	NA	15
TGCAGTGCTAGATCGGTATCCAATTCACCCCTCCACTTT	CSARSVSNSPLHF	TRBV20-1	TRBJ1-6	NA	NA	13
TGCGCCAGCAGCCTGGAGGCAGGGGGGAACTATGGCTACACCTTC	CASSLEAGGNYGYTF	TRBV5-1	TRBJ1-2	TRBD1	NA	15
TGTGCCAGCAGTCGGGCTAGCGGGAGATGGGCCGGGGAGCTGTTTTTT	CASSRASGRWAGELFF	TRBV27	TRBJ2-2	TRBD2	few	16
TGTGCCAGCAGTTTTGAGGAGAACACTGAAGCTTTCTTT	CASSFEENTEAFF	TRBV12-3/TRBV12-4	TRBJ1-1	NA	few	13
TGCGCCAGCAGCCAATCCGAATCCGGTAGGCATACGCAGTATTTT	CASSQSESGRHTQYF	TRBV4-3	TRBJ2-3	NA	NA	15
TGCGCCAGCAGCCAAGCGAGGGGGCTAAACTACGAGCAGTACTTC	CASSQARGLNYEQYF	TRBV4-3	TRBJ2-7	TRBD1	few	15
TGTGCCTGGGGGAATAGCAATCAGCCCCAGCATTTT	CAWGNSNQPQHF	TRBV30	TRBJ1-5	NA	NA	12
TGTGCCAGCAGCGCCGGACTAGCGGGGACCGGGGAGCTGTTTTTT	CASSAGLAGTGELFF	TRBV9	TRBJ2-2	TRBD2	NA	15
TGCGCCAGCAGCCCGGGGGCTAGCGGGGGGAGCACAGATACGCAGTATTTT	CASSPGASGGSTDTQYF	TRBV5-1	TRBJ2-3	TRBD2	NA	17
TGCAGTGCTAGGGAGACAGGTGAATTAGCCAAAAACATTCAGTACTTC	CSARETGELAKNIQYF	TRBV20-1	TRBJ2-4	NA	NA	16
TGTGCCAGCAGCTTACGGGGAATGCAAGAGACCCAGTACTTC	CASSLRGMQETQYF	TRBV7-9	TRBJ2-5	NA	few	14
TGTGCCAGCAGCTGGGACAGGGTAAGGGCAGAGACCCAGTACTTC	CASSWDRVRAETQYF	TRBV7-8	TRBJ2-5	TRBD1	few	15
TGTGCCAGCAGCTCAAACTACAGGGCCCGTGGTGGCTACACCTTC	CASSSNYRARGGYTF	TRBV7-2	TRBJ1-2	NA	few	15
TGTGCCAGCAGCCAAAACATAAACACTGAAGCTTTCTTT	CASSQNINTEAFF	TRBV4-2	TRBJ1-1	NA	NA	13
TGCAGTGCTAGTGCAAGCTACGTTACAGATACGCAGTATTTT	CSASASYVTDTQYF	TRBV20-1	TRBJ2-3	NA	few	14
TGCAGCGCTCAGGATACAGGGAGAAAAACTGAAGCTTTCTTT	CSAQDTGRKTEAFF	TRBV29-1	TRBJ1-1	NA	few	14
TGTGCCAGCAGTCCCTCAACAAGCACCGGGGAGCTGTGTTTT	CASSPSTSTGELCF	TRBV12-3/TRBV12-4	TRBJ2-2	NA	NA	14
TGTGCCAGCAGCGTGGGACAGGGGGTGGTCGGGGAGCTGTTTTTT	CASSVGQGVVGELFF	TRBV9	TRBJ2-2	TRBD1	NA	15
TGTGCCAGCCGGGAGAGCGGGGGCACTGAAGCTTTCTTT	CASRESGGTEAFF	TRBV6-4	TRBJ1-1	NA	NA	13
TGCAGTGCTAGGCCGCAGGGGGACAATGAGCAGTTCTTC	CSARPQGDNEQFF	TRBV20-1	TRBJ2-1	TRBD1	many	13
TGTGCCAGCAGCCCGATGCGAGGATCCGTCTACTTC	CASSPMRGSVYF	TRBV3-1	TRBJ1-2	NA	NA	12
TGCGCCAGCAGACTATCAACAGACTATGGCTACACCTTC	CASRLSTDYGYTF	TRBV4-1	TRBJ1-2	NA	few	13
TGCAGCGTAAAAAGCGGGATCGACGGGGGTGAGCAGTTCTTC	CSVKSGIDGGEQFF	TRBV29-1	TRBJ2-1	TRBD2	NA	14
TGTGCCACCAGTGATTTGACGGCAGTACTTCCCGAGCAGTACTTC	CATSDLTAVLPEQYF	TRBV24-1	TRBJ2-7	NA	NA	15
TGTGCCAGCAGCACCAGGGTGAACATTCAGTACTTC	CASSTRVNIQYF	TRBV12-3/TRBV12-4	TRBJ2-4	NA	few	12
TGCAGTGCCCCGATAGTGGCCGGCTTCAATGAGCAGTTCTTC	CSAPIVAGFNEQFF	TRBV20-1	TRBJ2-1	NA	NA	14
TGTGCCAGCAGTTACTCGAAGTGGCAGGATTTTATCAATGAGCAGTTCTTC	CASSYSKWQDFINEQFF	TRBV6-5	TRBJ2-1	NA	few	17
TGCAGCGTTGATGGGTCGTACCACCAAGAGACCCAGTACTTC	CSVDGSYHQETQYF	TRBV29-1	TRBJ2-5	NA	few	14
TGTGCCAGCACCGACAGGGAGGATCAGCCCCAGCATTTT	CASTDREDQPQHF	TRBV6-2/TRBV6-3	TRBJ1-5	TRBD1	few	13
TGCAGTGCTAGAGAGAGACTAGCGGGAGGCCACAATGAGCAGTTCTTC	CSARERLAGGHNEQFF	TRBV20-1	TRBJ2-1	TRBD2	few	16
TGTGCCAGCAGCCTGGGGAGCACAAGGAACACTGAAGCTTTCTTT	CASSLGSTRNTEAFF	TRBV28	TRBJ1-1	NA	few	15
TGCGCCAGCAGCTTTGGGCAGTCGAACTATGGCTACACCTTC	CASSFGQSNYGYTF	TRBV5-1	TRBJ1-2	NA	NA	14
TGTGCCAGCAGTTACTCGGGAGCGGACAGCCTAACCTACGAGCAGTACTTC	CASSYSGADSLTYEQYF	TRBV6-2/TRBV6-3	TRBJ2-7	NA	few	17
TGTGCCAGCAGTTACGGATGGACTAGCGGGGGGGCAAATGAGCAGTTCTTC	CASSYGWTSGGANEQFF	TRBV6-2/TRBV6-3	TRBJ2-1	TRBD2	few	17
TGCAGTGCTAGAGATGGAGGTACAATTGTGATCTTC	CSARDGGTIVIF	TRBV20-1	TRBJ2-1	NA	NA	12
TGCAGTGCTAGTATCCTGCGGTCCTACGATGAGCAGTTCTTC	CSASILRSYDEQFF	TRBV20-1	TRBJ2-1	NA	NA	14
TGTGCCAGCAGTTCCGGGACAGGGGTCGCGGAGACCCAGTACTTC	CASSSGTGVAETQYF	TRBV6-5	TRBJ2-5	TRBD1	NA	15
TGCAGTGCTAGAGAGGGGTCAGATGAAGCTTTCTTT	CSAREGSDEAFF	TRBV20-1	TRBJ1-1	NA	NA	12
TGCGCCAGCAGCCAAATTGGGGGGGCCTCCTACGAGCAGTACTTC	CASSQIGGASYEQYF	TRBV5-1	TRBJ2-7	NA	few	15
TGTGCCAGCCGGTCAATCCGGGGAGGGAGCTCCTACAATGAGCAGTTCTTC	CASRSIRGGSSYNEQFF	TRBV5-6	TRBJ2-1	TRBD2	few	17
TGTGCCAGCAGTTTAGCGCGGCTCTCCACCTTC	CASSLARLSTF	TRBV12-3/TRBV12-4	TRBJ1-2	NA	NA	11
TGCAGCGTGGCTAACAAGTTCTCCTACAATGAGCAGTTCTTC	CSVANKFSYNEQFF	TRBV29-1	TRBJ2-1	NA	NA	14
TGTGCCAGCAGCTCGGACAGGGGGGTAGATGAGCAGTTCTTC	CASSSDRGVDEQFF	TRBV7-2	TRBJ2-1	TRBD1	many	14
TGCAGTGCTAGAGGCGCGGATAGCGGGAGCACAGATACGCAGTATTTT	CSARGADSGSTDTQYF	TRBV20-1	TRBJ2-3	TRBD2	NA	16
TGTGCCAGCAGCTTAGTTGTCGTGCGGGAGGGCCTCAATGAGCAGTTCTTC	CASSLVVVREGLNEQFF	TRBV7-2	TRBJ2-1	TRBD2	NA	17
TGTGCCAGCAGCCCCCTATACGGTAGGGGTTCCTACGAGCAGTACTTC	CASSPLYGRGSYEQYF	TRBV7-9	TRBJ2-7	NA	NA	16
TGCGCCAGCAGTGAGAACACTCACAATGAGCAGTTCTTC	CASSENTHNEQFF	TRBV10-1	TRBJ2-1	NA	few	13
TGTGCCAGCGGAGGAGGGGCGAACAACATTAATGAAAAACTGTTTTTT	CASGGGANNINEKLFF	TRBV4-2	TRBJ1-4	NA	few	16
TGTGCCAGCGGTAAGGACTGGGCCTACGAGCAGTACTTC	CASGKDWAYEQYF	TRBV6-6	TRBJ2-7	NA	once	13
TGCAGCGTCGGACTAGCGGGGCGCACAGATACGCAGTATTTT	CSVGLAGRTDTQYF	TRBV29-1	TRBJ2-3	TRBD2	NA	14
TGCGCCAGCAGTGAGTACAGGGGGCTTGGGACTGAAGCTTTCTTT	CASSEYRGLGTEAFF	TRBV10-1	TRBJ1-1	TRBD1	few	15
TGCGCCAGCAGCTTTGCGGAAGGGGCCAACTATGGCTACACCTTC	CASSFAEGANYGYTF	TRBV4-1	TRBJ1-2	NA	few	15